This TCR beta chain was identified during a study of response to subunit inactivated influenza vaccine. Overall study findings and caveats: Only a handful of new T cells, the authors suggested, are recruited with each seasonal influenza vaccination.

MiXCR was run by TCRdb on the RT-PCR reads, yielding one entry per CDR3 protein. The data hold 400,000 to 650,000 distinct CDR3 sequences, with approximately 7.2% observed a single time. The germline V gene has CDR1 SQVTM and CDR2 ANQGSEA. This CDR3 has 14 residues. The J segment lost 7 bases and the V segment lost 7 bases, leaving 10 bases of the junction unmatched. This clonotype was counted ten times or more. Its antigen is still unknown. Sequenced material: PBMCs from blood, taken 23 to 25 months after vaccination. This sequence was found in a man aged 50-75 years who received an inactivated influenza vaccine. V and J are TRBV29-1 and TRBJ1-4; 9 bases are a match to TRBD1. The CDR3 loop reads CSGIGGQGGEKLFF. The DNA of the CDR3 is TGCAGCGGGATCGGGGGACAGGGAGGTGAAAAACTGTTTTTT. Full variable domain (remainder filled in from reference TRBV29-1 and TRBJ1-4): SAVISQKPSRDICQRGTSLTIQCQVDSQVTMMFWYRQQPGQSLTLIATANQGSEATYESGFVIDKFPISRPNLTFSTLTVSNMSPEDSSIYLCSGIGGQGGEKLFFGSGTQLSVL.